This T cell receptor beta chain appears in the sequencing data of a study of blood T cell repertoires in COVID-19. Overall study: Acute and convalescent COVID-19 samples came from the United States, Italy and Spain.

Methods used by the authors: Reference gene primer amplification yielded estimated nucleated cell counts. The method was immunoSEQ multiplex PCR; TCRdb's version includes in-frame clones alone and lacks a portion of them. V and J calls plus clone size are reproduced from that table; the DNA served to infer D and trimming. The sample contains some 150,000 clones, more than 80% of which appear only once. Assignments of participants to cohorts depended upon their own reported clinical history. In germline, CDR1 is MDHEN, CDR2 SYDVKM. The CDR3 extends over 19 amino acids. V trimming: 1 base; J trimming: 1 base; junction bases outside the gene matches: 11.

This TCR was recovered from a man aged 50-59 years who had recovered from COVID-19. Sequencing used PBMCs or T cells enriched from blood (not recorded which). V gene TRBV28 combines with J gene TRBJ1-3; 9 bases fit TRBD1. The CDR3 DNA reads TGTGCCAGCAGTTTATCTAATCCGGGACAGGGAAGTTCTGGAAACACCATATATTTT. Translating it yields CASSLSNPGQGSSGNTIYF. Based on the CDR3 plus reference TRBV28 and TRBJ1-3, the full variable domain is DVKVTQSSRYLVKRTGEKVFLECVQDMDHENMFWYRQDPGLGLRLIYFSYDVKMKEKGDIPEGYSVSREKKERFSLILESASTNQTSMYLCASSLSNPGQGSSGNTIYFGEGSWLTVV.